The 10 T cell receptor beta chains below come from one sample, sequenced in a study of regulatory T cells in long-lasting Graves disease. The authors built TCR beta libraries using iRepertoire HTBI primers and Arm-PCR of CDR3 regions. TCRdb recomputed calls from the multiplex PCR reads with MiXCR, one row per CDR3 protein. The table has fewer than 400,000 distinct CDR3 sequences, less than 25% seen once. Time point reported: persistent/refractory GD, antithyroid drugs over 5 years with positive TRAb. The authors made the TCR library using RNA they extracted from PBMCs. The specimen was peripheral blood mononuclear cells (PBMCs), collected when the disease was refractory, from a patient treated with antithyroid drugs. These TCRs come from a female donor with Graves disease.

The genes are TRBV20-1 and TRBJ2-7; D may be TRBD2 (6 bases). The CDR3 covers 15 residues. Germline CDR1 and CDR2: DFQATT and SNEGSKA (reference sequence). V was trimmed by 5 bases and J by 0 bases, leaving 17 bases between them. The CDR3 region is CSAVEGGISSYEQYF. In DNA form, the CDR3 reads TGCAGTGCTGTAGAGGGCGGGATTAGCTCCTACGAGCAGTACTTC.

This chain joins TRBV18 and TRBJ2-7; maybe TRBD2 (6 bases). The CDR3 extends over 13 amino acids. Germline V CDR1 and CDR2: KGHSH, LQKENI. Deletions cut 3 bases from V and 5 bases from J, with 11 bases between. The CDR3 nucleotides are TGTGCCAGCTCACCCCCGGGAGAACACGAGCAGTACTTC. Residues: CASSPPGEHEQYF.

This clonotype was detected only a few times. The chain couples TRBV24-1 to TRBJ2-5, with TRBD1 matching over 11 bases. The CDR3 runs 16 residues. Germline V gene lookup returns CDR1 KGHDR and CDR2 SFDVKD. Unmatched junction bases numbered 6, after V lost 3 bases and J lost 4 bases. Here the CDR3 reads CATSDPGQGGLETQYF. DNA for the CDR3: TGTGCCACCAGTGATCCGGGACAGGGGGGCTTAGAGACCCAGTACTTC.

This chain joins TRBV28 and TRBJ2-7; D is possibly TRBD2 (5 bases). Trimming took off 8 bases at V and 3 bases at J, with 14 bases between the two ends. CDR1 is MDHEN and CDR2 is SYDVKM in the germline V gene. The CDR3 covers 13 residues. As DNA, the CDR3 is TGTGCCAGCGTGGGAGACGAGTACTACGAGCAGTACTTC. Translating it yields CASVGDEYYEQYF.

The rearrangement uses TRBV5-1 and TRBJ2-3, with a tentative D call TRBD2 (5 bases). The germline V gene has CDR1 SGHRS and CDR2 YFSETQ. V lost 5 bases to trimming and J lost 2 bases, with 9 bases between them. This CDR3 is built from 13 residues. DNA for the CDR3: TGCGCCAGCAGGAGCGGACTCACAGATACGCAGTATTTT. Amino acids: CASRSGLTDTQYF.

This clonotype has only one observation. Since no conserved phenylalanine or tryptophan closes the CDR3, a read error is the likely cause. The chain uses TRBV6-2 or TRBV6-3 and TRBJ1-1, with D maybe TRBD1 (5 bases). V lost 2 bases to trimming and J lost 5 bases, with 18 bases between them. Germline CDR1 and CDR2: MNHEY and SVGEGT. The CDR3 totals 16 residues. The CDR3 region is CASSYVYNQGITEAFL. DNA for the CDR3: TGTGCCAGCAGTTACGTCTACAACCAGGGAATAACTGAAGCTTTCCTT.

This clonotype was counted only a few times. Here the CDR3 reads CSANPLAAHYNEQFF. The DNA for the CDR3 is TGCAGTGCAAACCCTCTAGCGGCCCATTACAATGAGCAGTTCTTC. The gene calls are TRBV20-1 and TRBJ2-1; 7 nucleotides align to TRBD2. V dropped 6 bases and J dropped 4; count of bases not matched to a gene: 12. This CDR3 is 15 amino acids long. The V gene's germline CDR1 is DFQATT and CDR2 SNEGSKA (reference sequence).

This clonotype has at least ten counts. The rearrangement uses TRBV6-1 and TRBJ1-1; D call uncertain. Per the germline V gene, CDR1 is MNHNS and CDR2 is SASEGT. V was clipped by 6 bases and J by 0 bases, with 14 bases between them. The CDR3 length is 15 residues. CDR3 sequence reads: CASRRARNMNTEAFF. In nucleotides, the CDR3 is TGTGCCAGCAGAAGAGCCCGAAACATGAACACTGAAGCTTTCTTT.

This clonotype was observed many times. V usage is TRBV2 and J usage is TRBJ1-2; D not certain. CDR1 and CDR2 (germline): SNHLY, FYNNEI. The V and J ends lost 7 bases and 8 bases respectively, with 11 bases between them. This CDR3 is 11 amino acids long. The CDR3 sequence: CASTHDQGYTF. The CDR3 nucleotides are TGTGCCAGCACGCACGACCAGGGCTACACCTTC.

This clonotype has more than one count but fewer than ten. The chain joins TRBV7-6 to TRBJ1-5; D is unclear. Germline-derived CDR1 and CDR2 are SGHVS and FNYEAQ. This CDR3 contains 18 residues. Between the trimmed V and J ends, which lost 1 base and 0 bases, there was a span of 16 bases. The CDR3 coding sequence is TGTGCCAGCAGCTTAGTGGCAGGCCTCGATCTTAGCAATCAGCCCCAGCATTTT. This translates into CASSLVAGLDLSNQPQHF.